These 24 T cell receptor beta chains were all obtained from the same sample, sequenced in a study of response to subunit inactivated influenza vaccine (dated by TCRdb to 2017 to 2018). The library was produced with RT-PCR. The run used an Illumina HiSeq 2500. The public reads were run again by TCRdb, first through fastp at Q25 and then through MiXCR, and only productive beta chains were kept. Rows are combined by CDR3 protein, so each entry shows the most common genes and DNA. This sample lists 610,000 or so distinct CDR3 sequences; 12% to 15% were detected once. The ten top clones hold 11% of the sample. Specimen: PBMCs from blood, collected roughly 13 days after vaccination. The receptors originated from a man in his forties or fifties who received an inactivated influenza vaccine. Donor details come from another sample of the same person, matched by shared clones.

This chain connects TRBV5-6 to TRBJ1-5; possibly TRBD1 for D (5 bases). The germline gives CDR1 SGHDT, CDR2 YYEEEE. The CDR3 spans 14 residues. Deletions cut 4 bases from V and 1 base from J, with 9 bases between. In nucleotides, the CDR3 is TGTGCCAGCAGCGGGGGACTGAGCAATCAGCCCCAGCATTTT. This translates into CASSGGLSNQPQHF.

This chain uses TRBV2 with TRBJ2-5; TRBD2 aligns across 13 bases. The CDR3 is 17 residues long. The J segment lost 2 bases and the V segment lost 3 bases, leaving 6 bases of the junction unmatched. The germline CDR1 and CDR2 sequences are SNHLY and FYNNEI. The CDR3 protein is CASSDLLAGGAQETQYF. The DNA of the CDR3 is TGTGCCAGCAGTGATCTACTAGCGGGAGGGGCGCAAGAGACCCAGTACTTC.

The table lists this clonotype with a few counts. The chain combines TRBV4-3 with TRBJ2-1; D gene ambiguous. V was cut by 4 bases and J by 5 bases, with 12 bases left in between. Looked up from germline, CDR1 is LGHNA and CDR2 is YSLEER. This CDR3 has 14 residues. The CDR3 loop is CASSPISSHNEQFF. In DNA, the CDR3 is TGCGCCAGCAGCCCTATATCCTCGCACAATGAGCAGTTCTTC.

This clonotype has just a few counts. The chain combines TRBV19 with TRBJ2-1; the D is unclear. V was clipped by 0 bases and J by 7 bases, with 13 bases between them. Germline V gene sequence: CDR1 LNHDA, CDR2 SQIVND (reference sequence). The CDR3 is made up of 15 amino acids. In DNA, the CDR3 is TGTGCCAGTAGTATAGATCTTGACCCACGGAATGAGCAGTTCTTC. Encoded protein: CASSIDLDPRNEQFF.

This clonotype was observed a few times. The rearrangement uses TRBV2 and TRBJ2-1; D not certain. Germline V lookup: CDR1 SNHLY, CDR2 FYNNEI. CDR3 length: 12 amino acids. The V end was cut by 2 bases, the J end by 7 bases, with 6 bases between. The CDR3 nucleotides are TGTGCCAGCAGTGAAACGGAGAATGAGCAGTTCTTC. It encodes CASSETENEQFF.

The J gene is TRBJ2-5, the V gene TRBV6-5; no reliable D call. This CDR3 has 14 residues. Germline V gene data show CDR1 as MNHEY and CDR2 as SVGAGI. V lost 0 bases and J 6 bases, leaving 11 bases between the germline ends. CDR3 nucleotides: TGTGCCAGCAGTTACTCGGGCCAGGTCAAGACCCAGTACTTC. Its protein is CASSYSGQVKTQYF.

V is TRBV2 and J is TRBJ2-7; no definite D call. The CDR3 is made up of 13 amino acids. Germline assignment: CDR1 SNHLY and CDR2 FYNNEI. The V and J ends lost 4 bases and 3 bases respectively, with 10 bases between them. Here the CDR3 reads CASSVNYRYEQYF. The CDR3 DNA is TGTGCCAGCAGTGTGAACTACCGCTACGAGCAGTACTTC.

This clonotype has only a few counts. The chain combines TRBV7-2 with TRBJ2-7; 9 bases align to TRBD1. The length of the CDR3 is 16 residues. V was clipped by 2 bases and J by 7 bases; unmatched bases: 12. The germline V gene has CDR1 SGHTA and CDR2 FQGNSA. Written as DNA, the CDR3 is TGTGCCAGCAGCTTATCACCGGGACAGGGAGGCGGTGAGCAGTACTTC. Translated: CASSLSPGQGGGEQYF. Complete variable domain (other parts from reference TRBV7-2 and TRBJ2-7): GAGVSQSPSNKVTEKGKDVELRCDPISGHTALYWYRQSLGQGLEFLIYFQGNSAPDKSGLPSDRFSAERTGGSVSTLTIQRTQQEDSAVYLCASSLSPGQGGGEQYFGPGTRLTVT.

This chain connects TRBV2 to TRBJ2-7; 9 bases are shared with TRBD2. Per the germline V gene, CDR1 is SNHLY and CDR2 is FYNNEI. CDR3 length: 16 residues. V was clipped by 4 bases and J by 0 bases; unmatched bases: 7. In DNA, the CDR3 is TGTGCCAGCAGTGTGGGACTAGCAAGGAGCTCCTACGAGCAGTACTTC. Translated: CASSVGLARSSYEQYF.

Points on this clonotype: It may be a read error: a sequence one base away is much more abundant. The DNA of the CDR3 is TGTGCCAGCAGTTTCCCCCTGGGTAAAGGAGAAGAAGAACTGTTTTTT. Encoded protein: CASSFPLGKGEEELFF. The rearrangement joins TRBV12-3 or TRBV12-4 to TRBJ1-4; the D is unclear. The CDR3 covers 16 residues. The ends were cut back, 3 bases at V and 12 bases at J, with 23 bases in the middle.

This clonotype has only a few counts. The J gene is TRBJ1-1, the V gene TRBV6-1; D is ambiguous. The CDR3 has 15 residues. Germline-derived CDR1 and CDR2 are MNHNS and SASEGT. Trimming took off 4 bases at V and 4 bases at J, with 16 bases between the two ends. CDR3 sequence: CASSASYRRSTEAFF. The CDR3 region has the DNA TGTGCCAGCAGTGCCAGCTACCGGAGGTCCACTGAAGCTTTCTTT.

This clonotype was observed a few times. This chain connects TRBV12-3 or TRBV12-4 to TRBJ2-1; possible D gene TRBD1, 6 bases. There are 16 residues in the CDR3. V was pared by 4 bases and J by 5 bases, with 18 bases between. DNA for the CDR3: TGTGCCAGCAGTTGGTTTTTGGGGACAAGTCACAATGAGCAGTTCTTC. It yields the protein CASSWFLGTSHNEQFF.

There are many counts of this clonotype. The chain couples TRBV12-3 or TRBV12-4 to TRBJ1-3, with D possibly being TRBD1 (6 bases). Trimming removed 6 bases from V and 1 base from J, with 10 bases in between. This CDR3 region has 14 residues. DNA of the CDR3: TGTGCCAGCAGACCAACAGGGTCTGGAAACACCATATATTTT. Its translation: CASRPTGSGNTIYF.

The chain recombines TRBV5-1 with TRBJ2-5, with TRBD2 as a possible D gene (6 bases). V lost 4 bases and J lost 2, with 12 bases in between. The CDR3 spans 14 residues. CDR1 is SGHRS, CDR2 YFSETQ, per germline. The CDR3 DNA reads as TGCGCCAGCAGCCTAATGACTAGACAAGAGACCCAGTACTTC. It encodes CASSLMTRQETQYF.

CDR3 loop: CASSYLGPGDGNIQYF. CDR3 DNA: TGTGCCAGCAGTTACCTCGGGCCAGGGGACGGTAACATTCAGTACTTC. The chain couples TRBV6-2 or TRBV6-3 to TRBJ2-4; the D gene is possibly TRBD1 (6 bases). Trimming pared 2 bases from V and 7 bases from J, leaving 18 bases between. This CDR3 spans 16 amino acids. Germline V CDR1 and CDR2: MNHEY, SVGEGT.

This clonotype has at least ten counts. This chain connects TRBV7-8 to TRBJ2-5; D gene ambiguous. Between the trimmed V and J ends, which lost 1 base and 3 bases, there was a span of 6 bases. The germline V gene encodes CDR1 SGHVS and CDR2 FQNEAQ. The CDR3 is 13 amino acids. CDR3 in DNA: TGTGCCAGCAGCTTAGGGGCCGAAGAGACCCAGTACTTC. Translation: CASSLGAEETQYF. The variable domain in full, with the rest retrieved from reference TRBV7-8 and TRBJ2-5, is GAGVSQSPRYKVAKRGQDVALRCDPISGHVSLFWYQQALGQGPEFLTYFQNEAQLDKSGLPSDRFFAERPEGSVSTLKIQRTQQEDSAVYLCASSLGAEETQYFGPGTRLLVL.

Remarks on this clonotype: Germline and junction disagree at one end, which may indicate a read error. The V and J genes are TRBV18 and TRBJ1-5; possibly TRBD1 for D (6 bases). The CDR3 spans 13 residues. The germline V gene encodes CDR1 KGHSH and CDR2 LQKENI. CDR3 bases: TGTGCCAGCCGGACAGCTAGCAATCAGCCCCAGCGTTTT. Protein product: CASRTASNQPQRF.

V usage is TRBV7-2 and J usage is TRBJ1-2; 10 bases are a match to TRBD1. The length of the CDR3 is 15 residues. V trimming: 4 bases; J trimming: 7 bases; junction bases outside the gene matches: 9. Germline V gene lookup returns CDR1 SGHTA and CDR2 FQGNSA. CDR3 residues: CASSSRRQGAAGYTF. Written as DNA, the CDR3 is TGTGCCAGCAGCTCACGTCGACAGGGGGCGGCTGGCTACACCTTC.

A single count supports this clonotype. V usage is TRBV30 and J usage is TRBJ1-5; D might be TRBD1 (5 bases). The CDR3 is 13 residues long. Germline-derived CDR1 and CDR2 are GTSNPN and SVGIG (reference sequence). The V end was cut by 2 bases, the J end by 3 bases, with 8 bases between. The CDR3: CAWSLDNNQPQHF. In DNA, the CDR3 is TGTGCCTGGAGTTTGGACAACAATCAGCCCCAGCATTTT.

This clonotype appeared many times. The V and J genes are TRBV12-3 or TRBV12-4 and TRBJ1-4; TRBD1 matches at 7 bases. The CDR3 has 13 amino acids. The V and J ends lost 5 bases and 12 bases, in that order; junction bases with no gene match: 9. The CDR3 sequence: CASSRLRQGELFF. The CDR3 DNA reads as TGTGCCAGCAGTCGACTAAGACAGGGAGAACTGTTTTTT.

The chain has TRBV20-1 and TRBJ1-2, with a tentative D call TRBD1 (5 bases). Germline-derived CDR1 and CDR2 are DFQATT and SNEGSKA (reference sequence). Trimming took off 6 bases at V and 8 bases at J, with 16 bases between the two ends. This CDR3 has 12 amino acids. In DNA form, the CDR3 reads TGCAGTGCCCCCCCCGGGGCGGCCGGCTACACCTTC. It translates to CSAPPGAAGYTF.

The sample holds a few counts of this clonotype. The chain is built from TRBV6-5 and TRBJ2-1, with 10 bases matching TRBD2. Trimming removed 0 bases from V and 3 bases from J; junction bases left unmatched: 5. The CDR3 runs to 17 residues. Germline V gives CDR1 MNHEY, CDR2 SVGAGI. The DNA of the CDR3 is TGTGCCAGCAGTTACTCGGATATAGCGGGGGGCTACAATGAGCAGTTCTTC. The encoded protein is CASSYSDIAGGYNEQFF.

This rearrangement joins TRBV20-1 to TRBJ2-1; 7 bases align to TRBD2. Germline-derived CDR1 and CDR2 are DFQATT and SNEGSKA (reference sequence). V shed 2 bases and J 1 base; nucleotides not matched to a gene: 5. CDR3 length: 15 amino acids. In nucleotides, the CDR3 is TGCAGTGCTAGACTAGCGGAGTGGTCCTACAATGAGCAGTTCTTC. Amino acid sequence: CSARLAEWSYNEQFF.

This chain links TRBV29-1 with TRBJ2-1; 8 bases are a match to TRBD2. This CDR3 region has 11 residues. The germline V gene encodes CDR1 SQVTM and CDR2 ANQGSEA. The CDR3, as DNA: TGCGGTGTAGCGGGATACAATGAGCAGTTCTTC. Residues: CGVAGYNEQFF.